This is a list of T cell receptor beta chains from one sample in a study of tissue T cells after allogeneic stem cell transplantation. Repertoires were generated with immunoSEQ multiplex PCR, while TCRdb's copy carries only in-frame clones and drops some. The table lists some 24,000 clones, 70% to 75% of them singletons. The specimen comprised tissue from the ileum, sampled at autopsy. The receptor source for this set is a female donor of 60 years or more with lung cancer. Each CDR3 is given with its conserved first and last residue. A D gene is named only where the DNA matches it firmly. Not every row has a clone size; where given, it reads once, few, many or a size class.

TRBJ2-1 | TRBV20-1 | TRBD2 | NA | TGCAGTGCTAGTCGGACTAGCGGGAGGGTGTACAATGAGCAGTTCTTC | CSASRTSGRVYNEQFF
TRBJ2-2 | TRBV9 | TRBD1 | NA | TGTGCCAGCAGCGTTGTGACAGGGGGCAGCGGGGAGCTGTTTTTT | CASSVVTGGSGELFF
TRBJ1-2 | TRBV6-5 | TRBD1 | NA | TGTGCCAGCAGGGACACAGGGGCCGCCAACTATGGCTACACCTTC | CASRDTGAANYGYTF
TRBJ1-2 | TRBV7-9 | TRBD1 | NA | TGTGCCAGCAGCTCAGGCCCGGGACAGATATATGGCTACACCTTC | CASSSGPGQIYGYTF
TRBJ1-1 | TRBV19 | TRBD1 | NA | TGTGCCACCAGGCCGGGACAGGGACTTGAAGCTTTCTTT | CATRPGQGLEAFF
TRBJ2-7 | TRBV3-1/TRBV3-2 | NA | once | TGTGCCAGCAGCCAGGGGCCAGGCAGGCGCCCCTACGAGCAGTACTTC | CASSQGPGRRPYEQYF
TRBJ1-6 | TRBV13 | NA | few | TGTGCCAGCAACATAGGGGTTGCTAATTCACCCCTCCACTTT | CASNIGVANSPLHF
TRBJ2-1 | TRBV3-1/TRBV3-2 | TRBD2 | few | TGTGCCAGCAGCCAAGGCGGGGGGGCAAATGAGCAGTTCTTC | CASSQGGGANEQFF
TRBJ2-5 | TRBV10-3 | NA | few | TGTGCCATCAGTGAAAGGGTTGCGCGAGAGACCCAGTACTTC | CAISERVARETQYF
TRBJ2-7 | TRBV7-9 | TRBD2 | NA | TGTGCCAGCAGCCCCGGGACTAGCGGGATAACCTACGAGCAGTACTTC | CASSPGTSGITYEQYF
TRBJ1-4 | TRBV5-1 | NA | NA | TGCGCCAGCAGCACCGGGACAACTAATGAAAAACTGTTTTTT | CASSTGTTNEKLFF
TRBJ1-4 | TRBV19 | NA | NA | TGTGCCAGTAGTTTCGTCAACAGAAAAAATGAAAAACTGTTTTTT | CASSFVNRKNEKLFF
TRBJ1-6 | TRBV7-3 | NA | few | TGTGCCAGCAGCTTAACATCAGGGTTCGGTTCACCCCTCCACTTT | CASSLTSGFGSPLHF
TRBJ2-3 | TRBV5-6 | TRBD1 | NA | TGTGCCAGCAGCAAGCGGACAGGAGATACGCAGTATTTT | CASSKRTGDTQYF
TRBJ2-7 | TRBV6-6 | TRBD2 | once | TGTGCCAGCAGCTCCGGGGGGGATGAGCAGTACTTC | CASSSGGDEQYF
TRBJ1-6 | TRBV10-2 | NA | NA | TGCGCCAGCAGTGCGGGGGGGGGAAATTCACCCCTCCACTTT | CASSAGGGNSPLHF
TRBJ2-2 | TRBV2 | TRBD2 | NA | TGTGCCAGCAAGGCTAGCGGGAGTAAGATCGGGGAGCTGTTTTTT | CASKASGSKIGELFF
TRBJ2-1 | TRBV12-5 | TRBD2 | few | TGTGCTAGTGGTTTGGCCGGGACTAGCGGGGTCGGATACAATGAGCAGTTCTTC | CASGLAGTSGVGYNEQFF
TRBJ1-2 | TRBV3-1/TRBV3-2 | NA | few | TGTGCCAGCAGCCAAGGGGGGGTTAGCGGCTACACCTTC | CASSQGGVSGYTF
TRBJ2-5 | TRBV9 | TRBD2 | few | TGTGCCAGCAGCGTAGCAGCGGGAGGGCCCGCGGAGACCCAGTACTTC | CASSVAAGGPAETQYF
TRBJ2-2 | TRBV6-1 | TRBD2 | NA | TGTGCCAGCAGAACTAGCGGGAACGCCGGGGAGCTGTTTTTT | CASRTSGNAGELFF